This TCR beta chain originates from a study of cytomegalovirus exposure and HLA in healthy donors (TCRdb year 2017). For the study in its entirety: In an earlier analysis of some 610 of the donors, 276 Gb of sequence data and 117 million unique TCR beta sequences from about 179 million T cells were reported. An early release that covered more than 550 HLA-typed donors contained 250 to 350 gigabases of sequencing data and 70 million to 100 million unique TCR sequences. The genetic ancestry cluster associated with self-reported Caucasian donors included 70% to 85% of the roughly 400 genotyped donors. The study was designed to test whether signatures of past pathogen exposure could be identified by cataloging public T cell receptors. The T cell repertoires of around 670 subjects were profiled by immunosequencing and related to cytomegalovirus serostatus. A separate validation cohort of roughly 130 different subjects was used in addition to the approximately 700-subject first cohort. High-throughput TCR immunosequencing, statistical association of individual TCRs with disease status, and machine learning were combined to predict cytomegalovirus infection status. In a later analysis, previously published TCR beta repertoires from 670 or so donors were re-analyzed and high-resolution HLA genotyping was added so that TCR occurrence patterns could be studied. In the later analysis, no new phenotypic data were used to find candidate immune exposures; instead, reliance was placed on TCR beta sequences and their occurrence across donors. An earlier analysis of 587 of the donors used high-throughput TCR beta sequencing to judge whether each TCR beta V gene segment behaved as functional or pseudogenic. Donor age, sex, ethnicity and CMV serostatus were collected together with the repertoire data. Genome-wide SNP genotypes for about 60% of the roughly 700 donors were used in a later genetic analysis, which treated that subset as a discovery cohort. All discovery cohort repertoires had been generated using a single sequencing platform. HLA typing included class I and class II loci at four-digit resolution. The number of typed donors differed by locus: 629-630 for A, B, C, DRB1 and DQB1; 500 to 550 for DQA1; approximately 600 for DPA1; and about 450 for DPB1. Five DR-DQ haplotypes were handled as single units for association and clustering, since linkage in the cohort was strong. On average, about 200,000 unique TCR beta nucleotide sequences were sequenced per donor among a few hundred genotyped donors of the cohort, with roughly 20% of those sequences being non-productive. Overall study results and their limits: HLA typing was unavailable for some donors at each locus, so association tests used only the typed subset. A further reported finding was that TCR beta sequences accurately predicted the HLA-A and HLA-B alleles for most subjects in the first cohort. An earlier analysis of 587 of the donors showed that most TCR beta V segments appeared in productive rearrangements either about 90% or about 30% of the time, which broadly matched IMGT annotations. Compared with the roughly 670-donor mean, donors in an Asian-associated ancestry cluster had fewer N-insertions in productive TCRs, according to a later genetic analysis. The classifier was reported to diagnose cytomegalovirus status with high specificity and sensitivity in both the original and validation cohorts. A cluster of highly shared sequence variants was judged likely to represent a technical artifact of the sequencing pipeline. In a later analysis, most CMV-associated TCR beta chains were found to appear HLA-restricted, with HLA associations seemingly driven largely by CMV exposure. The 87-base-pair reads could not distinguish some IMGT-functional V segments, including TRBV6-2 and TRBV6-3, so those segments were excluded. In a later analysis, HLA-associated TCR beta chains were found to be more clonally expanded and to have lower generation probabilities than equally common non-associated chains. Seventeen rarely observed V segments, including chromosome 9 orphons, were excluded from the earlier analysis of approximately 600 of the donors because counts were too low. The only immune exposure information available for the cohort was CMV serostatus. In this cohort, only TCR beta chains were sequenced, and detectable features were limited by the absence of alpha or paired-chain data. Assigning TCR associations to individual alleles was difficult when HLA alleles, especially DR and DQ, strongly co-occurred. The study listed approximately 150 TCR beta chains as associated with cytomegalovirus. While some public TCRs were present in many individuals, most TCR sequences turned up only very rarely across donors. In vitro tests confirmed that a few of the cytomegalovirus-associated TCR beta chains recognize cytomegalovirus antigens. Linkage disequilibrium might explain the correlated functional status among segregating V segments, but an unknown experimental factor could not be excluded. An association between a missense DCLRE1C variant and V-gene and J-gene trimming of TCR beta chains was found in a later genetic analysis and replicated in an independent cohort. A later analysis associated 15,000 to 20,000 TCR beta sequences with specific HLA alleles at a false discovery rate of 0.05. According to the authors, the approach could potentially be generalized to other disease states and immunological phenotypes. Sequencing depth was assumed to be roughly uniform across donors in the presence/absence analyses, though that assumption may not hold. In a later analysis, the rate of TCR association differed among HLA loci, with DRB1 alleles having the most associated TCRs and HLA-C alleles having the fewest. A later analysis reported that several top co-occurrence clusters appeared linked to parvovirus B19, influenza, CMV and Epstein-Barr virus.

Library preparation was by the immunoSEQ multiplex PCR assay. For the multiplex PCR, a mixture combining 60 forward primers for TCR Vbeta segments and 13 reverse primers for TCR Jbeta segments was used. Amplification of the CDR3 region of rearranged TCR beta genes was performed with a multiplex PCR assay on genomic DNA. The amplified TCR beta libraries were sequenced on the Illumina HiSeq System as 87-base-pair reads. Per the authors' processing: A later analysis counted tens of millions of unique TCR beta chains across the 550 to 800 repertoires, and 10 million to 11 million of these chains were shared by at least two donors. Raw reads were error-corrected and collapsed into unique sequences with a nearest-neighbor algorithm that merged closely related sequences to remove PCR and sequencing errors. To assign V, D and J gene segments, CDR3 sequences were aligned to IMGT reference sequences. For a sequence to be retained, a match of at least six nucleotides was required to both a V gene segment and a J gene segment. Rearrangements were called productive when the CDR3 lacked stop codons and stayed in frame with V and J; all others were non-productive. CDR3 was defined by IMGT convention, running from the second conserved V-encoded cysteine to the conserved J-encoded phenylalanine. In an earlier analysis of around 570 of the donors, sequences lacking an unambiguous match to a single V gene segment were excluded. An earlier analysis of a few hundred of the donors called V segments functional above 56.7% productive rearrangements and segregating when the between-donor standard deviation exceeded 5%. To diagnose cytomegalovirus status from the catalog of TCR beta chain sequences, a statistical classification framework was built. V and J gene assignment, in a later analysis, came from comparing TCR nucleotide sequences with IMGT/GENE-DB human TR gene sequences. Using the TCRdist pipeline, a later analysis assigned CDR3 sequences along with most-parsimonious VDJ recombination scenarios. In a later analysis, each TCR beta chain was defined by its CDR3 amino acid sequence together with its V-gene family, and reads lacking a unique V-gene family were excluded. As a way to deal with suspected cross-contamination and a sequencing artifact, a later analysis dropped approximately 570 nucleotide sequences that were highly shared and had low generation probability. In a later analysis, a clonal expansion index for each public chain was calculated from normalized within-repertoire ranks of inferred template counts. In a later analysis, generation probabilities were computed using a VDJ recombination model fitted to out-of-frame rearrangements, and the results were checked against IGoR. A later analysis scored TCR-TCR, TCR-HLA and TCR-CMV co-occurrence with hypergeometric tests, applying a repertoire-size bias correction to TCR pairs. False discovery rates were estimated in a later analysis by permuting HLA or CMV assignments 20 times. A later analysis grouped co-occurring TCRs with DBSCAN, adding TCRdist sequence similarity when clustering within HLA-allele-positive subsets. For co-occurrence clustering, repertoires with fewer than 30,000 or more than 120,000 public chains were excluded, along with a handful of repertoires with anomalous nucleotide sharing. TCRdb carries this immuneACCESS record with in-frame sequences only. Its versions omit some clonotypes, under half of them owing to an unresolved V gene in the studies checked, with the rest unexplained. From that table come the V and J calls and clone size; the DNA was used to work out D and trimming. For this sample the table gives 250,000 to 350,000 clones, of which about 66% were detected only once. The biggest ten clones account for approximately 2.1% of the sample.

As for this clone: Which antigen it targets is not known. Base qualities are not recorded, but no much larger clone differs from it by a single base.

From its cysteine to its phenylalanine, the CDR3 spans 15 amino acids. Here the CDR3 DNA is all that survives: 45 bases in frame from base 1. Trimming accounts for 8 bases at V and 1 base at J, while the number of junction bases matched to no gene is 6. The germline V gene yields MNHEY for CDR1 and SVGAGI for CDR2. The cohort was made up of about 670 healthy bone marrow donors. At the time of sampling, all cohort members were nominally healthy, though unrecorded immune exposures were likely present. The donor was CMV seronegative and belonged to the group of over 350 seronegative cohort members. A peripheral blood sample was provided by each donor, and peripheral blood mononuclear cells were used for TCR beta sequencing. Genomic DNA extraction from the blood cell samples was performed with the Qiagen DNeasy Blood Extraction Kit.

Recombination connected TRBV6-5 to TRBJ2-4; TRBD1 matches 9 bases in the middle. The sequenced sample consisted of PBMCs. The sequence derives from a female donor in good health and CMV-seronegative. The DNA is TGTGCCAGCGGACCCGGGACAGGGGCCAAAAACATTCAGTACTTC. Its amino acids are CASGPGTGAKNIQYF.